This note documents a single TCR beta chain sequence. Sequencing of TCR beta was performed on blood CD8+ T cells and on blood CD4+ T cells. TEMRA cells were enriched by FACS, and CD4+ and CD8+ T cells were negatively isolated. RNA, at about 0.5 to 1 ug, was reverse transcribed with random hexamers. Each CDR3 protein gets one entry after TCRdb re-called the immunoSEQ multiplex PCR reads with MiXCR. This repertoire shows under 200,000 distinct CDR3 sequences, about 93% found once; its top ten account for more than 0.12%. In germline, CDR1 is MNHEY, CDR2 SVGEGT. This CDR3 region has 14 residues. V was pared by 6 bases and J by 10 bases, with 5 bases of the junction left unmatched. These data belong to a study of CD8 T cells in Susac syndrome.

The source material was CD4+ T cells from PBMCs. This sequence originates from a human donor in good health. J is TRBJ1-6 and V is TRBV6-2 or TRBV6-3; 11 nucleotides agree with TRBD1. CDR3 in DNA: TGTGCCAGCAGCCCCGGGACAGGGGGATCACCCCTCCACTTT. It is translated as CASSPGTGGSPLHF.